This TCR beta chain was sequenced during a study of prognosis after radiotherapy for stage I lung cancer. As for the study in general: Distant metastasis occurred in a handful of patients at a median of roughly seven months after radiotherapy, while some 15 showed no significant progression.

Germline lookup yields CDR1 MNHGY and CDR2 SVAAGI. The CDR3 totals 17 residues. Losses at the gene ends were 3 bases for V and 3 bases for J; bases not matched to a gene: 10. As regards this clonotype: A far larger clone is just one base off, so this is likely a read error.

By two-round multiplex PCR, the TCR beta CDR3 was amplified from genomic DNA. The authors ran first-round PCR with primers specific to each TRBV and TRBJ gene. MiXCR, applied by TCRdb to the multiplex PCR reads, yields one record per CDR3 protein. The table lists tens of thousands of distinct CDR3 sequences, roughly 41% of them singletons. The receptor was derived from a donor aged 50 or older with non-small cell lung cancer. This specimen was PBMCs, taken before or after stereotactic body radiation therapy (not recorded which). This sequence joins TRBV6-9 and TRBJ2-1; the match to TRBD2 covers 8 bases. In DNA form, the CDR3 reads TGTGCCAGCAGTTACGCCGGACTAGCCGTGGTCTACAATGAGCAGTTCTTC. This sequence encodes CASSYAGLAVVYNEQFF.